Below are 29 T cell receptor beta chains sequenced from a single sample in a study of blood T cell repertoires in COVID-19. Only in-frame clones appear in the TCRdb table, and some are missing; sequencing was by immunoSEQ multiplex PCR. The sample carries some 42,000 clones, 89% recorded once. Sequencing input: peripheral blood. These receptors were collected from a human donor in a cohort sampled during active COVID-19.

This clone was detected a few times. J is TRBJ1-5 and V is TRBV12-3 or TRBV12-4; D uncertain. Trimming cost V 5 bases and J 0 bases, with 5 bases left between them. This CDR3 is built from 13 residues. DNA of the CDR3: TGTGCCAGCAGTCCTTATAGCAATCAGCCCCAGCATTTT. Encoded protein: CASSPYSNQPQHF.

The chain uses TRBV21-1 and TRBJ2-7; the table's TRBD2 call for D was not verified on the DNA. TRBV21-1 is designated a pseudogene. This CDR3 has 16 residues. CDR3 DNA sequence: TGTGCCAGCAGCAAAGATGAGCGGGAACAGGGTTACGAGCAGTACTTC. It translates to CASSKDEREQGYEQYF.

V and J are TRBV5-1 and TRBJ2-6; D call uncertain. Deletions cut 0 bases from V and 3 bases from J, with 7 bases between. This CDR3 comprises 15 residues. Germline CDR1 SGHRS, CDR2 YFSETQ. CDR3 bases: TGCGCCAGCAGCTTGGCCTCTTATGGGGCCAACGTCCTGACTTTC. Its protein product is CASSLASYGANVLTF.

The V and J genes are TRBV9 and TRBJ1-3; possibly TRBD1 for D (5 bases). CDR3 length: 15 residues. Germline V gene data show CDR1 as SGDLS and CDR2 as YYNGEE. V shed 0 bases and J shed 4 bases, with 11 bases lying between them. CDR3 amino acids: CASSVEGVGGNTIYF. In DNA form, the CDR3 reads TGTGCCAGCAGCGTAGAAGGGGTAGGCGGAAACACCATATATTTT. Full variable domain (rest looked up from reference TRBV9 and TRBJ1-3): DSGVTQTPKHLITATGQRVTLRCSPRSGDLSVYWYQQSLDQGLQFLIQYYNGEERAKGNILERFSAQQFPDLHSELNLSSLELGDSALYFCASSVEGVGGNTIYFGEGSWLTVV.

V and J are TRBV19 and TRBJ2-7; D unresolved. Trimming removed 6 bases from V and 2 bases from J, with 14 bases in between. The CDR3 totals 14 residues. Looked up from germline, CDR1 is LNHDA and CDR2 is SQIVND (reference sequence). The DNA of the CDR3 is TGTGCCAGTAGCCTACCCGGCGAGGCCTACGAGCAGTACTTC. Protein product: CASSLPGEAYEQYF.

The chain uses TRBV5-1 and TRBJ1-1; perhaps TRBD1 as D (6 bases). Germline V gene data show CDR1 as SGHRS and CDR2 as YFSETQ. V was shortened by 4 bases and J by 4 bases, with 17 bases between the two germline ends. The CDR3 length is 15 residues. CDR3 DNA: TGCGCCAGCAGCCCCAGAGGCGGGGGCGGCACTGAAGCTTTCTTT. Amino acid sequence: CASSPRGGGGTEAFF.

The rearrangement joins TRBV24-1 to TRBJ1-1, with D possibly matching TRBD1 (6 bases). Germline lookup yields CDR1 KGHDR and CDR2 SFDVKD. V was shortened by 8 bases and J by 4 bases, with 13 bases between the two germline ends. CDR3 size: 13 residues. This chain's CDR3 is CATTGGPGTEAFF. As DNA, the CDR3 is TGTGCCACCACGGGGGGGCCGGGCACTGAAGCTTTCTTT.

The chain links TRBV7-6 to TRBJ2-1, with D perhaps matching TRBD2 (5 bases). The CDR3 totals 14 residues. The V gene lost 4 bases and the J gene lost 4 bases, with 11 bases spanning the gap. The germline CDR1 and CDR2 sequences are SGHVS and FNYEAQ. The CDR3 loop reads CASSSATGYNEQFF. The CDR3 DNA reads TGTGCCAGCAGCTCCGCGACGGGGTACAATGAGCAGTTCTTC. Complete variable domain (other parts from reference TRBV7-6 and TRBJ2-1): GAGVSQSPRYKVTKRGQDVALRCDPISGHVSLYWYRQALGQGPEFLTYFNYEAQQDKSGLPNDRFSAERPEGSISTLTIQRTEQRDSAMYRCASSSATGYNEQFFGPGTRLTVL.

CDR3 loop: CSASGGQHSYEQYF. In DNA, the CDR3 is TGCAGTGCTAGTGGGGGACAGCATTCCTACGAGCAGTACTTC. This chain joins TRBV20-1 and TRBJ2-7; 7 positions agree with TRBD1. The ends lost 3 bases at V and 1 base at J; junction bases unmatched: 6. The CDR3 runs to 14 residues. The germline CDR1 and CDR2 sequences are DFQATT and SNEGSKA (reference sequence).

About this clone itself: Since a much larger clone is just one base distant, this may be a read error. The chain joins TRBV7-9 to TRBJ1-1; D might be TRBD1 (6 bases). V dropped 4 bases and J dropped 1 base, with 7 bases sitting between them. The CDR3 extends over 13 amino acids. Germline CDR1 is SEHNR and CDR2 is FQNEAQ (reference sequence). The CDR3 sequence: CASSSTGNTEAFF. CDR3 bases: TGTGCCAGCAGCTCGACAGGGAACACTGAAGCTTTCTTT.

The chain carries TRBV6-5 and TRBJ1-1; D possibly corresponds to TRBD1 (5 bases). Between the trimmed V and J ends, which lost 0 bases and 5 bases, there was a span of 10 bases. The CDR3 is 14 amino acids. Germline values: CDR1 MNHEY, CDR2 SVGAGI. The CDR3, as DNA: TGTGCCAGCAGTTACTCTCCAGGGCAAACTGAAGCTTTCTTT. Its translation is CASSYSPGQTEAFF.

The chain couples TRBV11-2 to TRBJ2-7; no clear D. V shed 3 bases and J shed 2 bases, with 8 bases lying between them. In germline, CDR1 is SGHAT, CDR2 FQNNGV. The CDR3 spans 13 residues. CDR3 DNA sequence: TGTGCCAGCAGCTTGACACGGACCTACGAGCAGTACTTC. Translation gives CASSLTRTYEQYF.

This CDR3 reads CASRLRENTEAFF. CDR3 sequence (DNA): TGTGCCAGCAGATTACGGGAGAACACTGAAGCTTTCTTT. The chain is built from TRBV12-3 or TRBV12-4 and TRBJ1-1, with unresolved D. The V end was cut by 6 bases, the J end by 1 base, with 9 bases between. The CDR3 sequence is 13 residues long.

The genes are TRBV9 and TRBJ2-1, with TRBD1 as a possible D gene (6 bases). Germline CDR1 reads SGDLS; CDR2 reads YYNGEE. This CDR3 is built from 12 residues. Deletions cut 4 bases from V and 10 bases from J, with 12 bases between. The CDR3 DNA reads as TGTGCCAGCAGCTCGTGGACAGACGAGCAGTTCTTC. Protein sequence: CASSSWTDEQFF.

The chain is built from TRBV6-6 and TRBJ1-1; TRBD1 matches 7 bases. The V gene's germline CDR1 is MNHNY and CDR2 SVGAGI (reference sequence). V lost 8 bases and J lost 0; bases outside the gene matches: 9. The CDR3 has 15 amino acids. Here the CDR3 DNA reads TGTGCCAGCCTGAGGCTCGGGACAGTGAACACTGAAGCTTTCTTT. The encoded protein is CASLRLGTVNTEAFF.

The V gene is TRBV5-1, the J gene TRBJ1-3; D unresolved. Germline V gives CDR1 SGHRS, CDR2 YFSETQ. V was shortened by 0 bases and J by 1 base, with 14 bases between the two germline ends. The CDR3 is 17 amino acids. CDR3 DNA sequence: TGCGCCAGCAGCTTGGTGGAGGGAAGGGCTTCTGGAAACACCATATATTTT. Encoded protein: CASSLVEGRASGNTIYF.

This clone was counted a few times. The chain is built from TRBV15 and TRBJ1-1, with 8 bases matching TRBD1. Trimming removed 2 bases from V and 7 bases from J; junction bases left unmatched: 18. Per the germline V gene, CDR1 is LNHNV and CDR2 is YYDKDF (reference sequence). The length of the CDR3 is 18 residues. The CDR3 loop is CATSRFGTLGQGPGEAFF. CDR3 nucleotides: TGTGCCACCAGCAGATTCGGAACACTCGGACAGGGTCCGGGTGAAGCTTTCTTT. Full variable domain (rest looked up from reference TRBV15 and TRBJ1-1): DAMVIQNPRYQVTQFGKPVTLSCSQTLNHNVMYWYQQKSSQAPKLLFHYYDKDFNNEADTPDNFQSRRPNTSFCFLDIRSPGLGDTAMYLCATSRFGTLGQGPGEAFFGQGTRLTVV.

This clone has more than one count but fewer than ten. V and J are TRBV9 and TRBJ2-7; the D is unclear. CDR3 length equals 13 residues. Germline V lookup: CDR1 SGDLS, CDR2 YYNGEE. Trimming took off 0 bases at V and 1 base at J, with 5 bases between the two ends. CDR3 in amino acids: CASSVGASYEQYF. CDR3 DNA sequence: TGTGCCAGCAGCGTAGGCGCGTCCTACGAGCAGTACTTC. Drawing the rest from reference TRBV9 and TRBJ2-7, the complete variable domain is DSGVTQTPKHLITATGQRVTLRCSPRSGDLSVYWYQQSLDQGLQFLIQYYNGEERAKGNILERFSAQQFPDLHSELNLSSLELGDSALYFCASSVGASYEQYFGPGTRLTVT.

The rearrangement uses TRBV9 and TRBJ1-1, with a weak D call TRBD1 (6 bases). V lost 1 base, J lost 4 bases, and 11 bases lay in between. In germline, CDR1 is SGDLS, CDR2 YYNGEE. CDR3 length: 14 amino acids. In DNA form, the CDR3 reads TGTGCCAGCAGCGTAAATCCAGGGGCCACTGAAGCTTTCTTT. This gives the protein CASSVNPGATEAFF. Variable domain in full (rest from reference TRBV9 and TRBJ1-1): DSGVTQTPKHLITATGQRVTLRCSPRSGDLSVYWYQQSLDQGLQFLIQYYNGEERAKGNILERFSAQQFPDLHSELNLSSLELGDSALYFCASSVNPGATEAFFGQGTRLTVV.

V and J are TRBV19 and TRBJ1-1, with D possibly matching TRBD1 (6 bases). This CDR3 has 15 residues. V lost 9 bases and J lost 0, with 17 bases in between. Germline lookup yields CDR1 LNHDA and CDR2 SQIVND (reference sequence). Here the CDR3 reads CASRRGDTLNTEAFF. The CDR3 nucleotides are TGTGCCAGCCGCAGGGGCGACACCTTGAACACTGAAGCTTTCTTT.

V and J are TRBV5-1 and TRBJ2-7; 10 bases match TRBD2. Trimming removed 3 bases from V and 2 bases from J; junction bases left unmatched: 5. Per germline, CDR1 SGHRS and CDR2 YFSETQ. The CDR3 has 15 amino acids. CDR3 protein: CASSSRLAGAYEQYF. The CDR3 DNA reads TGCGCCAGCAGCTCCCGCCTAGCGGGGGCCTACGAGCAGTACTTC.

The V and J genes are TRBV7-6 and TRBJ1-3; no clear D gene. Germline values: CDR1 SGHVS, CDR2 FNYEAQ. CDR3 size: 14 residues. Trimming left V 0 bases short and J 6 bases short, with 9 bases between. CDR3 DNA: TGTGCCAGCAGCTTAGCCGGTCTCGCAAACACCATATATTTT. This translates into CASSLAGLANTIYF.

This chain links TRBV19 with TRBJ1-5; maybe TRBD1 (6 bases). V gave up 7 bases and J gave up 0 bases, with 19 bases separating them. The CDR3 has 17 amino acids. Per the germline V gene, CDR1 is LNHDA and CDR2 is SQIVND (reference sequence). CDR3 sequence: CASTAGARAYSNQPQHF. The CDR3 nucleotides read TGTGCCAGTACCGCGGGGGCCAGGGCTTATAGCAATCAGCCCCAGCATTTT.

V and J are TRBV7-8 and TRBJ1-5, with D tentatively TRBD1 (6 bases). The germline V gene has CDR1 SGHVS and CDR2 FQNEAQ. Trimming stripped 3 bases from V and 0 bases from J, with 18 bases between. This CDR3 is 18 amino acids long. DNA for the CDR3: TGTGCCAGCAGCTTGGGGGCGGGGGGGCAGTATAGCAATCAGCCCCAGCATTTT. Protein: CASSLGAGGQYSNQPQHF. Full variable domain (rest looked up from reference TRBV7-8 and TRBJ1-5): GAGVSQSPRYKVAKRGQDVALRCDPISGHVSLFWYQQALGQGPEFLTYFQNEAQLDKSGLPSDRFFAERPEGSVSTLKIQRTQQEDSAVYLCASSLGAGGQYSNQPQHFGDGTRLSIL.

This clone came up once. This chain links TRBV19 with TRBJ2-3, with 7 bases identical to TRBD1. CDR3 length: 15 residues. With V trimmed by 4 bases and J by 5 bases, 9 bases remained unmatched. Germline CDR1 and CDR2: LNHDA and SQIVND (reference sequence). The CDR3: CASSTLQGNGDTQYF. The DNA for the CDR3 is TGTGCCAGTAGTACGTTACAGGGGAACGGAGATACGCAGTATTTT.

CDR3 coding DNA: TGTGCCAGCAGCGTAGGGGGGACAGGGTGGACTGAAGCTTTCTTT. Protein: CASSVGGTGWTEAFF. This chain joins TRBV9 and TRBJ1-1; 9 bases fit TRBD1. Germline V gene sequence: CDR1 SGDLS, CDR2 YYNGEE. V was pared by 0 bases and J by 5 bases, with 5 bases of the junction left unmatched. The CDR3 length is 15 residues.

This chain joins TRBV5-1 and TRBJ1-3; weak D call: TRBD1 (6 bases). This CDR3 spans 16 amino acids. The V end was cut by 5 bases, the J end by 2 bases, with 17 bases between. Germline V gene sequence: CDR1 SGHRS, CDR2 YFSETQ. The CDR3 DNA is TGCGCCAGCAGTCCGCCTTCGGGGGGCACTGGAAACACCATATATTTT. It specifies CASSPPSGGTGNTIYF.

CDR3 in DNA: TGTGCCAGCAGTTACTCCTTGACAGTCACTTATGGCTACACCTTC. It yields the protein CASSYSLTVTYGYTF. V gene TRBV6-5 combines with J gene TRBJ1-2; a possible D gene is TRBD1 (5 bases). Trimming stripped 0 bases from V and 5 bases from J, with 13 bases between. Germline-derived CDR1 and CDR2 are MNHEY and SVGAGI. This CDR3 comprises 15 residues.

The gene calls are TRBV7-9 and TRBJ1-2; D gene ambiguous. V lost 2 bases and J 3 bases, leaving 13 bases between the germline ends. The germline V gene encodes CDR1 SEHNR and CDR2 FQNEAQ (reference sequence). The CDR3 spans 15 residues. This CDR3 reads CASSLSAIPHYGYTF. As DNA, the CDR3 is TGTGCCAGCAGCTTAAGCGCCATCCCTCACTATGGCTACACCTTC.